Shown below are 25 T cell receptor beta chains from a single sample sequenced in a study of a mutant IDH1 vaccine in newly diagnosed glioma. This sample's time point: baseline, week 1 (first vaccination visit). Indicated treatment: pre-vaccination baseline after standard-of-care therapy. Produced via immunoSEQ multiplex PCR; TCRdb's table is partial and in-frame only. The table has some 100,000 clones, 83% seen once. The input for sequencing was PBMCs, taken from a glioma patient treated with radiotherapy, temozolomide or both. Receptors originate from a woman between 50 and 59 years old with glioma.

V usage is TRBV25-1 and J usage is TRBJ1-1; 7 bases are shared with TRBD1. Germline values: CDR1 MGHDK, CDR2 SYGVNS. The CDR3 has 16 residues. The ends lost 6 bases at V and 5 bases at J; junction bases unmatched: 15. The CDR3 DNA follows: TGTGCCAGCAGAAAACAGGGGTCTCTTGTATCTACTGAAGCTTTCTTT. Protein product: CASRKQGSLVSTEAFF. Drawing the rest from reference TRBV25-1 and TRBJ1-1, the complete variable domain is EADIYQTPRYLVIGTGKKITLECSQTMGHDKMYWYQQDPGMELHLIHYSYGVNSTEKGDLSSESTVSRIRTEHFPLTLESARPSHTSQYLCASRKQGSLVSTEAFFGQGTRLTVV.

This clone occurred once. The CDR3 nucleotides are TGTGCCAGCAGTCCACCCAGGGGTTCTAATAATTCACCCCTCCACTTT. Amino acid sequence: CASSPPRGSNNSPLHF. The V gene is TRBV6-6, the J gene TRBJ1-6; TRBD1 might be the D (6 bases). Trimming took 5 bases from V and 5 from J, leaving 16 bases between them. This CDR3 is built from 16 residues. From germline, CDR1 is MNHNY and CDR2 SVGAGI (reference sequence).

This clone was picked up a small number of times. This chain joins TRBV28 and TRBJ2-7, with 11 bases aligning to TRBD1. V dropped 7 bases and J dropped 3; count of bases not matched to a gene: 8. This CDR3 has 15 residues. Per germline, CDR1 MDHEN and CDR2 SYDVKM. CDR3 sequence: CASTLFGTGGYEQYF. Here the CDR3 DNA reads TGTGCCAGCACCCTATTCGGGACAGGGGGCTACGAGCAGTACTTC.

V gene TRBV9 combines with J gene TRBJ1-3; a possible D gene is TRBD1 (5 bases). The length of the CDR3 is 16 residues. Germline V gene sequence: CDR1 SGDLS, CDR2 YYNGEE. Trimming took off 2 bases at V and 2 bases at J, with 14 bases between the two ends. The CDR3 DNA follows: TGTGCCAGCAGCGTCCTTGGGAGGGGAGCTGGAAACACCATATATTTT. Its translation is CASSVLGRGAGNTIYF.

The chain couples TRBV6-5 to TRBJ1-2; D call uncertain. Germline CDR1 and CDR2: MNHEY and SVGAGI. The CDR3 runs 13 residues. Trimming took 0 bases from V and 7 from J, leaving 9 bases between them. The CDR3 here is CASSYSSWVGYTF. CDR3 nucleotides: TGTGCCAGCAGTTACTCCTCTTGGGTTGGCTACACCTTC.

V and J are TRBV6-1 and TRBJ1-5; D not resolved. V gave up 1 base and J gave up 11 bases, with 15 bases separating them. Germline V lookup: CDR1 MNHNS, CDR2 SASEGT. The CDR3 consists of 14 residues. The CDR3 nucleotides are TGTGCCAGCAGTGAAGTGGAGGGTTCGACGGCCCAGCATTTT. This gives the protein CASSEVEGSTAQHF.

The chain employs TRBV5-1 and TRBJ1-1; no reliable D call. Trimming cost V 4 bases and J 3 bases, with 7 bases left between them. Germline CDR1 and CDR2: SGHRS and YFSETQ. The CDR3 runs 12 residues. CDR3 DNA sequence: TGCGCCAGCAGCCCCTCGGACACTGAAGCTTTCTTT. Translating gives CASSPSDTEAFF.

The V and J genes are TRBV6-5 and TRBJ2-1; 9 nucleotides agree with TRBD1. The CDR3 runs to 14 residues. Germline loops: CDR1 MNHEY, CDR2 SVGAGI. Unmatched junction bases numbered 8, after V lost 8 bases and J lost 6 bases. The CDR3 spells CASLDMDRGNEQFF. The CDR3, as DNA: TGTGCCAGCCTTGACATGGACAGGGGCAATGAGCAGTTCTTC.

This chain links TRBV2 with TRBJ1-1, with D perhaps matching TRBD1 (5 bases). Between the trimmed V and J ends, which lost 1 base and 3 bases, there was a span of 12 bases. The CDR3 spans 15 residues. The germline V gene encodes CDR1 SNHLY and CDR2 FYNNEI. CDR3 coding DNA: TGTGCCAGCAGTGAAGAGGGGCAGAGTTACACTGAAGCTTTCTTT. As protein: CASSEEGQSYTEAFF.

CDR3: CASTSTNTSGNTIYF. The DNA for the CDR3 is TGTGCCAGCACCTCCACCAATACCTCTGGAAACACCATATATTTT. The rearrangement uses TRBV7-9 and TRBJ1-3; D gene ambiguous. The CDR3 loop spans 15 amino acids. Deletions cut 7 bases from V and 0 bases from J, with 13 bases between. Looked up from germline, CDR1 is SEHNR and CDR2 is FQNEAQ (reference sequence).

CDR3 loop: CASSDTGSGNTIYF. CDR3 nucleotides: TGTGCCAGCAGTGATACAGGGTCTGGAAACACCATATATTTT. This sequence joins TRBV2 and TRBJ1-3; the D gene is possibly TRBD1 (6 bases). V lost 3 bases and J 1 base, leaving 7 bases between the germline ends. CDR1 SNHLY and CDR2 FYNNEI come from the germline V gene. There are 14 residues in the CDR3.

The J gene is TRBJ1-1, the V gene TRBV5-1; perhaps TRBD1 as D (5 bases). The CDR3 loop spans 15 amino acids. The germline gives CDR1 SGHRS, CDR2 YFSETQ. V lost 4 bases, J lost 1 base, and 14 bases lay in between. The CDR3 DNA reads TGCGCCAGCAGCCAGGACCGGACAACGAACACTGAAGCTTTCTTT. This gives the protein CASSQDRTTNTEAFF.

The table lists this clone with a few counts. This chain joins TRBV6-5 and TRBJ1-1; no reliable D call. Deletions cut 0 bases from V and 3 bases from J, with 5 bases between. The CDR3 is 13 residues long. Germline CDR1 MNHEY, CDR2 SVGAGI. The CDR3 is CASSYSTYTEAFF. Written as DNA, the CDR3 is TGTGCCAGCAGTTACTCGACCTACACTGAAGCTTTCTTT.

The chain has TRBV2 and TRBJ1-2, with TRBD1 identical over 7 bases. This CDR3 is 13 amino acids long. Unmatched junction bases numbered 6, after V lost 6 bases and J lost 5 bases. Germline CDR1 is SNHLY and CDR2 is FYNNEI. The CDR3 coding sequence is TGTGCCAGCAGGGGCGACAGGGATTATGGCTACACCTTC. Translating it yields CASRGDRDYGYTF.

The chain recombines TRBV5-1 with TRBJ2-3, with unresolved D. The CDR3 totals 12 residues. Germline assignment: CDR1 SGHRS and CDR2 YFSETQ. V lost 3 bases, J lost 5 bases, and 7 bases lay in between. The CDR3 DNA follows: TGCGCCAGCAGCTGGCTCGAAGATACGCAGTATTTT. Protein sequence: CASSWLEDTQYF. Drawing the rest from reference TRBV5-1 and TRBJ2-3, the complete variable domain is KAGVTQTPRYLIKTRGQQVTLSCSPISGHRSVSWYQQTPGQGLQFLFEYFSETQRNKGNFPGRFSGRQFSNSRSEMNVSTLELGDSALYLCASSWLEDTQYFGPGTRLTVL.

The CDR3 is CASSQRSGGAAVDEQFF. CDR3 nucleotides: TGCGCCAGCAGCCAACGTAGCGGGGGGGCGGCCGTCGATGAGCAGTTCTTC. This rearrangement joins TRBV4-1 to TRBJ2-1, with TRBD2 identical over 11 bases. CDR1 and CDR2 from the germline V gene are MGHRA and YSYEKL. This CDR3 region has 17 residues. V lost 2 bases to trimming and J lost 8 bases; unmatched junction nucleotides: 11.

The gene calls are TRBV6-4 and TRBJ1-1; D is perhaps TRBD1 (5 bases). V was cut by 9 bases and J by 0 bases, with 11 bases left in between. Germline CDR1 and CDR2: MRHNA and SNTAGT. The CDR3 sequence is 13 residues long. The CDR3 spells CARETAMNTEAFF. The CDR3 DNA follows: TGTGCCAGGGAGACAGCCATGAACACTGAAGCTTTCTTT.

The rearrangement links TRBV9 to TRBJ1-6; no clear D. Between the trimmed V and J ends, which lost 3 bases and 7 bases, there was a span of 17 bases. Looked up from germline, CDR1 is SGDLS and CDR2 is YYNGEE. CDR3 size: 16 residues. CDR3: CASSAGSGQANSPLHF. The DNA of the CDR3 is TGTGCCAGCAGCGCCGGGTCTGGTCAAGCAAATTCACCCCTCCACTTT.

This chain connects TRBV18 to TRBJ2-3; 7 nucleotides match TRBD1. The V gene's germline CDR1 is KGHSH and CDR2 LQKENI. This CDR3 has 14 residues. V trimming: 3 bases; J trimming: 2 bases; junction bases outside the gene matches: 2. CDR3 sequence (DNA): TGTGCCAGCTCACCGGGACAGCACACAGATACGCAGTATTTT. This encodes CASSPGQHTDTQYF.

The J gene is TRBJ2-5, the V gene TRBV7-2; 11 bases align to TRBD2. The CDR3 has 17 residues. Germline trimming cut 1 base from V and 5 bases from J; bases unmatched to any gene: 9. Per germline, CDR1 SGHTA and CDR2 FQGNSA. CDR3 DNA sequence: TGTGCCAGCAGCTTAGTGGGTAGCGGGGGGGCCAGGGAGACCCAGTACTTC. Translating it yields CASSLVGSGGARETQYF. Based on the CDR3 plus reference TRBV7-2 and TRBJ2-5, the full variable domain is GAGVSQSPSNKVTEKGKDVELRCDPISGHTALYWYRQSLGQGLEFLIYFQGNSAPDKSGLPSDRFSAERTGGSVSTLTIQRTQQEDSAVYLCASSLVGSGGARETQYFGPGTRLLVL.

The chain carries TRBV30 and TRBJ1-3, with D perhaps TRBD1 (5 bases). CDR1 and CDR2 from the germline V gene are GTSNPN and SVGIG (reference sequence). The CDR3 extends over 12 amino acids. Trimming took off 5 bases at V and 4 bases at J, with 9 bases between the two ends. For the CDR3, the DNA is TGTGCCTGGGGGGGGTCAGGAAACACCATATATTTT. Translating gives CAWGGSGNTIYF. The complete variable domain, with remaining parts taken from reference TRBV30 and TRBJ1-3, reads SQTIHQWPATLVQPVGSPLSLECTVEGTSNPNLYWYRQAAGRGLQLLFYSVGIGQISSEVPQNLSASRPQDRQFILSSKKLLLSDSGFYLCAWGGSGNTIYFGEGSWLTVV.

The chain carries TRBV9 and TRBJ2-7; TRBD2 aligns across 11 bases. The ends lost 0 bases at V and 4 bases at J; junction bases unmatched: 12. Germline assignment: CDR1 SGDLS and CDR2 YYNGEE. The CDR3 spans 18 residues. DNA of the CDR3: TGTGCCAGCAGCGTAGCCCCGGGGACTAGCGGAGGACTATACGAGCAGTACTTC. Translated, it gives CASSVAPGTSGGLYEQYF.

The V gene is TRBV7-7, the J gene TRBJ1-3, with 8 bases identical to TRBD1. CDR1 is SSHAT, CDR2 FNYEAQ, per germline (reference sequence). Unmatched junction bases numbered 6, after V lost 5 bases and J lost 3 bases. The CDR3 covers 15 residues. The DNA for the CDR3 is TGTGCCAGCAGCCCCAGACAGGGGATTGGAAACACCATATATTTT. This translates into CASSPRQGIGNTIYF.

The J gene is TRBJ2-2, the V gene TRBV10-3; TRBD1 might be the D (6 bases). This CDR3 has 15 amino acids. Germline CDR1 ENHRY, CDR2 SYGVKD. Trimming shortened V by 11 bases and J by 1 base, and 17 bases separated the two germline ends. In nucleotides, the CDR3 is TGTGCCGCCGCACAGGGATCCCTGAACACCGGGGAGCTGTTTTTT. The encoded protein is CAAAQGSLNTGELFF.

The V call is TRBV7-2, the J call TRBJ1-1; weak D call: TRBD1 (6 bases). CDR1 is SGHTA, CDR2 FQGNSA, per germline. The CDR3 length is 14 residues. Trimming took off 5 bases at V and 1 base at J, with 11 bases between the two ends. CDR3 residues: CASSPGHANTEAFF. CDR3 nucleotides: TGTGCCAGCAGCCCGGGACACGCGAACACTGAAGCTTTCTTT.